The clone carrying this T cell receptor (beta chain) has a handful of counts. The source of the sample is a study of identical twins. TCRdb reprocessed the 5' RACE reads with MiXCR, giving one entry per CDR3 protein. The sample yields fewer than 650,000 distinct CDR3 sequences, 7.1% seen once. The CDR3 is made up of 15 amino acids. Trimming removed 2 bases from V and 0 bases from J, with 10 bases in between. This sample was also put to use in a study of yellow fever vaccine responses in identical twins.

The chain is built from TRBV12-3 or TRBV12-4 and TRBJ2-5; unclear D gene. The sequence was obtained from a young woman in good health. The specimen was PBMCs. CDR3 bases: TGTGCCAGCAGTTTAATCCGCGGCTACCAAGAGACCCAGTACTTC. Protein product: CASSLIRGYQETQYF.